The clone carrying this T cell receptor beta chain has a single count. This specimen comes from a study of blood T cell repertoires in COVID-19. Per the authors' pipeline: Cell counts per sample came from amplifying reference gene primers. Method: immunoSEQ multiplex PCR; TCRdb's copy keeps in-frame clones and lacks some. V and J calls and clone size are copied from that table; D and trimming were computed from the DNA. The sample carries around 220,000 clones, less than 85% recorded once. Sequenced: peripheral blood. The origin of this receptor is a woman over 75 with active or convalescent COVID-19.

CDR3 DNA sequence: TGCGCCAGCCCCCCCCTGAGGGGGTTGAATGAGCAGTTCTTC. Its protein product is CASPPLRGLNEQFF. The rearrangement joins TRBV5-1 to TRBJ2-1; tentatively, D is TRBD1 (6 bases). Trimming removed 7 bases at V and 7 bases at J, with 18 bases between. Germline V lookup: CDR1 SGHRS, CDR2 YFSETQ. The CDR3 totals 14 residues.